The 10 T cell receptor beta chains in this list originate from one sample, sequenced in a study of CD8+ T cells in alopecia areata. Treatment noted: oral pan-JAK inhibitor, 5-10 mg twice daily. TCR sequencing used cDNA made by reverse transcription of extracted RNA. Sequencing used immunoSEQ multiplex PCR; TCRdb keeps in-frame clones, though not all of them. Of about 210,000 clones listed, less than 65% were seen once; the top ten hold about 4%. The sample in question was CD4+ T cells sorted from blood, obtained at week 4, from a patient treated with tofacitinib. The receptors come from a human donor with alopecia areata.

The chain links TRBV25-1 to TRBJ2-5; TRBD1 agrees at 9 bases. Unmatched junction bases numbered 13, after V lost 6 bases and J lost 5 bases. The CDR3 runs 16 residues. Germline CDR1 reads MGHDK; CDR2 reads SYGVNS. The CDR3 coding sequence is TGTGCCAGCAGCGCAACCACGGGACAGGGAGGGGAGACCCAGTACTTC. Amino acids: CASSATTGQGGETQYF.

This clone was recorded a few times. Other nucleotide sequences in the sample specify the same CDR3. The V gene is TRBV30, the J gene TRBJ2-6; TRBD2 is a possible D gene (6 bases). The V end was cut by 2 bases, the J end by 2 bases, with 10 bases between. CDR1 and CDR2 (germline): GTSNPN, SVGIG (reference sequence). The CDR3 has 15 residues. CDR3 in DNA: TGTGCCTGGAGTCCTACGGGAGCTGGGGCCAACGTCCTGACTTTC. Residues: CAWSPTGAGANVLTF.

The chain combines TRBV5-1 with TRBJ1-2; D is ambiguous. Trimming took 3 bases from V and 0 from J, leaving 18 bases between them. This CDR3 has 17 amino acids. Germline CDR1 reads SGHRS; CDR2 reads YFSETQ. CDR3 in amino acids: CASSSTDGLRANYGYTF. For the CDR3, the DNA is TGCGCCAGCAGCTCAACGGACGGTCTTCGAGCTAACTATGGCTACACCTTC.

The gene calls are TRBV6-5 and TRBJ1-4, with D perhaps matching TRBD1 (5 bases). The CDR3 is 15 amino acids. V was pared by 9 bases and J by 7 bases, with 21 bases between. Germline V lookup: CDR1 MNHEY, CDR2 SVGAGI. The CDR3, as DNA: TGTGCCAGTCGACCGTGGAGGACAAGCCCTGAAAAACTGTTTTTT. Amino acid sequence: CASRPWRTSPEKLFF.

The chain combines TRBV29-1 with TRBJ2-6; D gene uncertain. The V end lost 5 bases, the J end lost 1 base, and 6 bases lay between the germline ends. The germline gives CDR1 SQVTM, CDR2 ANQGSEA. The CDR3 covers 13 residues. CDR3 sequence: CSVMDSGANVLTF. The CDR3 coding sequence is TGCAGCGTTATGGATTCTGGGGCCAACGTCCTGACTTTC.

The chain is built from TRBV2 and TRBJ2-1; TRBD2 matches at 14 bases. This CDR3 is built from 15 residues. After removal of 6 bases from V and 5 bases from J, the junction contained 3 bases not matched to a gene. Germline CDR1 SNHLY, CDR2 FYNNEI. This chain's CDR3 is CASSGLAGGDNEQFF. CDR3 DNA: TGTGCCAGCAGCGGACTAGCGGGGGGTGACAATGAGCAGTTCTTC. The whole variable domain, remainder taken from reference TRBV2 and TRBJ2-1, is EPEVTQTPSHQVTQMGQEVILRCVPISNHLYFYWYRQILGQKVEFLVSFYNNEISEKSEIFDDQFSVERPDGSNFTLKIRSTKLEDSAMYFCASSGLAGGDNEQFFGPGTRLTVL.

The V gene is TRBV2, the J gene TRBJ2-7; D is uncertain. Germline CDR1 SNHLY, CDR2 FYNNEI. V lost 7 bases, J lost 0 bases, and 10 bases lay in between. This CDR3 has 13 residues. The CDR3 DNA sequence: TGTGCCAGCAATAGTTGGGGCTCCTACGAGCAGTACTTC. This encodes CASNSWGSYEQYF.

CDR3 loop: CSTRQGAKTQYF. The CDR3 region has the DNA TGCAGCACCAGACAGGGGGCAAAGACCCAGTACTTC. The V and J genes are TRBV29-1 and TRBJ2-5, with 10 bases lining up with TRBD1. V lost 8 bases to trimming and J lost 6 bases; unmatched junction nucleotides: 6. The CDR3 consists of 12 residues. CDR1 is SQVTM and CDR2 is ANQGSEA in the germline V gene.

V and J are TRBV27 and TRBJ2-3; D is possibly TRBD2 (5 bases). The CDR3 length is 16 residues. V was shortened by 5 bases and J by 4 bases, with 19 bases between the two germline ends. Germline lookup yields CDR1 MNHEY and CDR2 SMNVEV (reference sequence). CDR3 amino acids: CASSGEGFGLADTQYF. In DNA form, the CDR3 reads TGTGCCAGCAGTGGCGAGGGTTTTGGGTTAGCAGATACGCAGTATTTT.

The chain uses TRBV5-1 and TRBJ2-3; possibly TRBD1 for D (6 bases). The CDR3 consists of 13 residues. Germline values: CDR1 SGHRS, CDR2 YFSETQ. Trimming stripped 1 base from V and 4 bases from J, with 7 bases between. The CDR3: CASSLTGSDTQYF. The DNA for the CDR3 is TGCGCCAGCAGCTTGACAGGGTCAGATACGCAGTATTTT.